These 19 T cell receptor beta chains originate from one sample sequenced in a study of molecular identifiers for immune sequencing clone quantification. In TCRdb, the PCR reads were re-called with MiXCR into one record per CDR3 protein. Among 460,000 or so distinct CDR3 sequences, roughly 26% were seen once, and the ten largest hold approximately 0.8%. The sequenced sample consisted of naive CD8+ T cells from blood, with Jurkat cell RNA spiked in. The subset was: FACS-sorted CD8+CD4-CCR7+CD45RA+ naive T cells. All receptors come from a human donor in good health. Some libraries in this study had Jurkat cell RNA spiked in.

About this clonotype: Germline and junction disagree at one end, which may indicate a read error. CDR3 DNA sequence: TGCGCCAGCAGCCAAGAACCGGGGAATACCTACGGGCAGTACTTC. Its protein product is CASSQEPGNTYGQYF. The chain combines TRBV4-1 with TRBJ2-7; weak D call: TRBD2 (5 bases). The germline V gene has CDR1 MGHRA and CDR2 YSYEKL. The CDR3 sequence is 15 residues long.

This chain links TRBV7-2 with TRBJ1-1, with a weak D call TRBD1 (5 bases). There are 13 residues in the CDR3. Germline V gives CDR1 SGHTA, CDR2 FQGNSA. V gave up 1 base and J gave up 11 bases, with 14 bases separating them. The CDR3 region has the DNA TGTGCCAGCAGCTTAGACTGGGGGGATCGTGCTTTCTTT. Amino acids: CASSLDWGDRAFF.

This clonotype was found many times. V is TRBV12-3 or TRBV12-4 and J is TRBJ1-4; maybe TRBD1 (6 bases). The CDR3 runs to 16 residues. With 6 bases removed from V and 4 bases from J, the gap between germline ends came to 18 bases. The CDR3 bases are TGTGCCAGCAGGCCTCCTCAGGGGAATTTTAATGAAAAACTGTTTTTT. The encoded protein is CASRPPQGNFNEKLFF.

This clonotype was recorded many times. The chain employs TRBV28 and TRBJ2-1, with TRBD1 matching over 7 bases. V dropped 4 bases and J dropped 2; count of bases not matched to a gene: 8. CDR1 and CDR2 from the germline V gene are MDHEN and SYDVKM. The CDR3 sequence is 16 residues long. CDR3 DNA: TGTGCCAGCAGTTCCCGGGACAGCTCTACCTACAATGAGCAGTTCTTC. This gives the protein CASSSRDSSTYNEQFF.

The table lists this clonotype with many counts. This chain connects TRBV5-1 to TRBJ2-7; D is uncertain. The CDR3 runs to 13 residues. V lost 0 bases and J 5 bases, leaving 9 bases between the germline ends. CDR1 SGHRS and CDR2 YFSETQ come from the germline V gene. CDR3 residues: CASSLAVYDEQYF. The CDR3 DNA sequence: TGCGCCAGCAGCTTGGCCGTATACGACGAGCAGTACTTC.

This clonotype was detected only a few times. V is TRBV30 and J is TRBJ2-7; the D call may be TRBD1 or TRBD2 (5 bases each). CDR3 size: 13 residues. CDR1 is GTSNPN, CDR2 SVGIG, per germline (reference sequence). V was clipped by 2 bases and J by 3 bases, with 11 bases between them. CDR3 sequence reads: CAWSFGAYYEQYF. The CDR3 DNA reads TGTGCCTGGAGTTTCGGGGCTTACTACGAGCAGTACTTC.

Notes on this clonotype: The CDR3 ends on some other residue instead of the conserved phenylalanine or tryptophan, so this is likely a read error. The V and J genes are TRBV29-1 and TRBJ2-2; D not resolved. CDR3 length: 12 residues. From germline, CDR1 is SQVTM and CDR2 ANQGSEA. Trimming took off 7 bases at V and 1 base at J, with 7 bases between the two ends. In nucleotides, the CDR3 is TGCAGCGCTACCATGAACACCGGGGAGCTGTTTCCT. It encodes CSATMNTGELFP.

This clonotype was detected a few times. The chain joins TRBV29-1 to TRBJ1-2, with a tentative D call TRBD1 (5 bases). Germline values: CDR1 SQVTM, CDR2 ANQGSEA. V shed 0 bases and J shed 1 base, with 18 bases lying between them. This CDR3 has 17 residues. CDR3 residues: CSVEDLGRATHNYGYTF. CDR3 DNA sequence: TGCAGCGTTGAAGATCTGGGCAGGGCCACACATAACTATGGCTACACCTTC.

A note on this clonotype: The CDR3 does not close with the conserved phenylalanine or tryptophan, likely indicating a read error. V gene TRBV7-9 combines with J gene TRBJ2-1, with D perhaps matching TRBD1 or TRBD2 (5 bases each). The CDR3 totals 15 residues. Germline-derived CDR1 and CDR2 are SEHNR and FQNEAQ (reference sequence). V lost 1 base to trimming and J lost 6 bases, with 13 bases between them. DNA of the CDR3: TGTGCCAGCAGCTTAGGCATTGGGGGTGTCAATGAGCAGTTCTCC. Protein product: CASSLGIGGVNEQFS.

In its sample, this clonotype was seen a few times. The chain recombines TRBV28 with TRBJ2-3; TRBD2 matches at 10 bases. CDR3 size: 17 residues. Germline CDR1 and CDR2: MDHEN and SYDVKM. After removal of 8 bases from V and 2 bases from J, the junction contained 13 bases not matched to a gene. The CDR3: CASFSLAGAPTTDTQYF. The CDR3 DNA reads TGTGCCAGCTTCTCGCTAGCGGGAGCCCCAACCACAGATACGCAGTATTTT.

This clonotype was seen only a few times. CDR3 sequence reads: CASSLVGRIAEQYF. The DNA for the CDR3 is TGCGCCAGCAGCTTGGTGGGGCGTATCGCCGAGCAGTACTTC. The chain couples TRBV5-1 to TRBJ2-7; D perhaps matches TRBD1 (5 bases). From germline, CDR1 is SGHRS and CDR2 YFSETQ. This CDR3 has 14 amino acids. The V gene lost 0 bases and the J gene lost 6 bases, with 13 bases spanning the gap.

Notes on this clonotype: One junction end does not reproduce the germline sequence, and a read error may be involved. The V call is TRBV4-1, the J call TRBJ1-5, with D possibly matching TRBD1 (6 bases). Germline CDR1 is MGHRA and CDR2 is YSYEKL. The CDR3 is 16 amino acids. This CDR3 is CASSQGDRPLNQPPHF. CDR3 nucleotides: TGCGCCAGCAGCCAAGGAGACAGGCCCCTCAATCAGCCCCCGCATTTT.

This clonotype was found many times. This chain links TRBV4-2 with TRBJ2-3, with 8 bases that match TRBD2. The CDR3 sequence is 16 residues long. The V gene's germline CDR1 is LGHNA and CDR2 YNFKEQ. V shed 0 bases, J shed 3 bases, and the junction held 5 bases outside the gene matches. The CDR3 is CASSQDPAGVTDTQYF. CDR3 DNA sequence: TGTGCCAGCAGCCAAGACCCAGCGGGAGTTACAGATACGCAGTATTTT.

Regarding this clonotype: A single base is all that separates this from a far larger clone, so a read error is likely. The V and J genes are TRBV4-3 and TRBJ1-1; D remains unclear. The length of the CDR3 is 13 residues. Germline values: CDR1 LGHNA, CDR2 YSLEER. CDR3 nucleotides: TGCGCCAGCAGCCAAGGGTCTAACACTGGAGCTTTCTTT. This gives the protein CASSQGSNTGAFF.

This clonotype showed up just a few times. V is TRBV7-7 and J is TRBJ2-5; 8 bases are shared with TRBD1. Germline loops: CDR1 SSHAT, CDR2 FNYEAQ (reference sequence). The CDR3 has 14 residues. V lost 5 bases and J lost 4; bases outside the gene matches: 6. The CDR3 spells CASSRRTGTETQYF. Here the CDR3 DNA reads TGTGCCAGCAGCCGGAGGACAGGGACAGAGACCCAGTACTTC.

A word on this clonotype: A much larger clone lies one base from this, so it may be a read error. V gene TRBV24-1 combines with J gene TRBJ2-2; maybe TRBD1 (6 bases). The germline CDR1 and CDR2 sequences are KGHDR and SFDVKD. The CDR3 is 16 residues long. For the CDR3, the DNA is TGTGCCACCAGTGATTCGACAGGAGCGGACACCGAGGAGCTGTTTTTT. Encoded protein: CATSDSTGADTEELFF.

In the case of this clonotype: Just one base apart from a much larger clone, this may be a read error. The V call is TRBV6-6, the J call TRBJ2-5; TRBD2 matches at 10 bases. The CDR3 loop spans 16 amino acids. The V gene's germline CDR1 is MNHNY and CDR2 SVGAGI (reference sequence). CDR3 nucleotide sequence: TGTGCCGGCAGTTATGCTAGCGGGAGACCGACAGAGACCCAGTACTTC. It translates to CAGSYASGRPTETQYF.

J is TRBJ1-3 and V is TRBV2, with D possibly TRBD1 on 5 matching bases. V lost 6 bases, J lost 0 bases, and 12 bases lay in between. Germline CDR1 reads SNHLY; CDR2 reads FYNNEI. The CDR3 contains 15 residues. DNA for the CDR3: TGTGCCAGCAGCCCCGGACATCTCTCTGGAAACACCATATATTTT. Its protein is CASSPGHLSGNTIYF.

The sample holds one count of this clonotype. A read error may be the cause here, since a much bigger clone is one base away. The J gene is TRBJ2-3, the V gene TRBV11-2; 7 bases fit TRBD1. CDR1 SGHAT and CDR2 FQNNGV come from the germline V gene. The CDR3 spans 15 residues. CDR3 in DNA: TGTGCCAGCGGACAAGGGACAGCCAGCATAGATACGCAGTATTTT. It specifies CASGQGTASIDTQYF. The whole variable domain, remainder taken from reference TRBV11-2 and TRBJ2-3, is EAGVAQSPRYKIIEKRQSVAFWCNPISGHATLYWYQQILGQGPKLLIQFQNNGVVDDSQLPKDRFSAERLKGVDSTLKIQPAKLEDSAVYLCASGQGTASIDTQYFGPGTRLTVL.